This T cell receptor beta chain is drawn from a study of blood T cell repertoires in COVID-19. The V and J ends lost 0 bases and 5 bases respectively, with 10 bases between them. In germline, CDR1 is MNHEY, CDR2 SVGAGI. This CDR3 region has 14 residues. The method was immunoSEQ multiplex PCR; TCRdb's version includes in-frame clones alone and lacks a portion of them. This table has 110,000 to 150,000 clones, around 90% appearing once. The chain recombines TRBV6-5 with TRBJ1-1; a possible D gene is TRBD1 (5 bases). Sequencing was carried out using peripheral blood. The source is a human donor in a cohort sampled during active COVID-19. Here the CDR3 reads CASSYSNGGTEAFF. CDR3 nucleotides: TGTGCCAGCAGTTACTCGAACGGGGGTACTGAAGCTTTCTTT.